Shown below are 9 T cell receptor beta chains from a single sample sequenced in a study of CD8+ T cells in alopecia areata. Sequencing used cDNA as its template, made by extracting RNA and reverse transcribing it. TCRdb's table, derived via immunoSEQ multiplex PCR, lists solely in-frame clones and lacks some. The sample shows some 95,000 clones, less than 50% of them seen only once. The sample taken for sequencing was CD4+ T cells sorted from blood. The source of these receptors is a human donor with alopecia areata.

This sequence joins TRBV29-1 and TRBJ1-6, with 7 nucleotides matching TRBD1. CDR3 length: 13 amino acids. From germline, CDR1 is SQVTM and CDR2 ANQGSEA. CDR3 region: CGAGQPPDSPLHF. The CDR3 region has the DNA TGCGGGGCGGGACAGCCACCTGATTCACCCCTCCACTTT.

This clone came up a few times. DNA for the CDR3: TGTGCCAGCAGCTCCGACGGGGCCTACGAGCAGTACTTC. Translation gives CASSSDGAYEQYF. The J gene is TRBJ2-7, the V gene TRBV7-9, with D possibly matching TRBD2 (5 bases). Germline lookup yields CDR1 SEHNR and CDR2 FQNEAQ (reference sequence). This CDR3 contains 13 residues. V was pared by 4 bases and J by 2 bases, with 9 bases between.

This clone was seen a few times. V is TRBV29-1 and J is TRBJ1-2; no clear D gene. Trimming stripped 4 bases from V and 1 base from J, with 13 bases between. The CDR3 has 14 residues. Germline CDR1 is SQVTM and CDR2 is ANQGSEA. CDR3 sequence (DNA): TGCAGCGTTGGTCGGCCAACCGTTAACTATGGCTACACCTTC. Translating gives CSVGRPTVNYGYTF. The variable domain in full, completed from reference TRBV29-1 and TRBJ1-2, reads SAVISQKPSRDICQRGTSLTIQCQVDSQVTMMFWYRQQPGQSLTLIATANQGSEATYESGFVIDKFPISRPNLTFSTLTVSNMSPEDSSIYLCSVGRPTVNYGYTFGSGTRLTVV.

The chain uses TRBV30 and TRBJ2-7; D remains ambiguous. Trimming pared 5 bases from V and 6 bases from J, leaving 8 bases between. This CDR3 is 10 amino acids long. Germline CDR1 is GTSNPN and CDR2 is SVGIG (reference sequence). In nucleotides, the CDR3 is TGTGCCTGGGGTCGGCGCGAGCAGTACTTC. Translation gives CAWGRREQYF. Full variable domain (rest looked up from reference TRBV30 and TRBJ2-7): SQTIHQWPATLVQPVGSPLSLECTVEGTSNPNLYWYRQAAGRGLQLLFYSVGIGQISSEVPQNLSASRPQDRQFILSSKKLLLSDSGFYLCAWGRREQYFGPGTRLTVT.

In this sample, this clone turned up once. The J gene is TRBJ2-1, the V gene TRBV29-1; D is possibly TRBD1 or TRBD2 (6 bases each). The CDR3 length is 14 residues. Trimming stripped 6 bases from V and 4 bases from J, with 16 bases between. CDR1 and CDR2 (germline): SQVTM, ANQGSEA. The CDR3 bases are TGCAGCGTACAAGGGGGGTTTGGGTACAATGAGCAGTTCTTC. Translated: CSVQGGFGYNEQFF.

This sequence joins TRBV29-1 and TRBJ2-7; 8 bases agree with TRBD1. CDR1 and CDR2 (germline): SQVTM, ANQGSEA. CDR3 length: 14 amino acids. J was trimmed by 4 bases and V by 4 bases; bases with no gene match: 9. CDR3 DNA sequence: TGCAGCGTTGTTAGGCAGGGGGCAGAGTACGAGCAGTACTTC. This translates into CSVVRQGAEYEQYF.

This clone has a handful of counts. This chain uses TRBV28 with TRBJ2-7; 7 nucleotides align to TRBD2. V was clipped by 2 bases and J by 3 bases; unmatched bases: 13. CDR3 length: 17 amino acids. From germline, CDR1 is MDHEN and CDR2 SYDVKM. DNA for the CDR3: TGTGCCAGCAGTTTACCCCCGGGGTCCAGCGGGGACTACGAGCAGTACTTC. Encoded protein: CASSLPPGSSGDYEQYF. The variable domain in full, with the rest retrieved from reference TRBV28 and TRBJ2-7, is DVKVTQSSRYLVKRTGEKVFLECVQDMDHENMFWYRQDPGLGLRLIYFSYDVKMKEKGDIPEGYSVSREKKERFSLILESASTNQTSMYLCASSLPPGSSGDYEQYFGPGTRLTVT.

This clone was detected only a few times. The chain is built from TRBV29-1 and TRBJ2-1; D remains ambiguous. Between the trimmed V and J ends, which lost 0 bases and 6 bases, there was a span of 15 bases. This CDR3 has 15 residues. Germline V CDR1 and CDR2: SQVTM, ANQGSEA. This CDR3 reads CSVEDTLGFLNEQFF. DNA for the CDR3: TGCAGCGTTGAAGATACGTTGGGGTTCCTCAATGAGCAGTTCTTC.

Turning to this clone: In the same sample, other DNA sequences code for this CDR3. The chain links TRBV29-1 to TRBJ2-3, with 7 bases lining up with TRBD2. The CDR3 totals 13 residues. The germline gives CDR1 SQVTM, CDR2 ANQGSEA. V lost 4 bases, J lost 2 bases, and 3 bases stayed unmatched. The CDR3 coding sequence is TGCAGCGTTGGAGGGAGGGCCACAGATACGCAGTATTTT. The encoded protein is CSVGGRATDTQYF.